The 11 T cell receptor beta chains below all came from one sample that was sequenced in a study of blood T cells in healthy people across ages. Next came a second PCR, run for about 7 to 12 cycles, which used a sample-barcoded 5' primer along with a J-beta primer mix. TCRdb reprocessed the 5' RACE reads via MiXCR and lists one record per CDR3 protein. The data contain about 780,000 distinct CDR3 sequences, around two thirds of them seen just once; the ten biggest clones take up around a quarter. Sequencing was performed on blood. The receptors stem from a man younger than 40 in good health.

The genes are TRBV20-1 and TRBJ1-5; D call uncertain. The CDR3 is 13 residues long. Between the trimmed V and J ends, which lost 4 bases and 0 bases, there was a span of 7 bases. Looked up from germline, CDR1 is DFQATT and CDR2 is SNEGSKA (reference sequence). The CDR3 sequence: CSATDRSNQPQHF. The CDR3 DNA is TGCAGTGCTACAGACCGTAGCAATCAGCCCCAGCATTTT.

This chain links TRBV3-1 with TRBJ1-1; perhaps TRBD1 as D (5 bases). The V end lost 6 bases, the J end lost 4 bases, and 9 bases lay between the germline ends. CDR1 and CDR2 (germline): LGHDT, YNNKEL (reference sequence). CDR3 size: 12 residues. The CDR3 region has the DNA TGTGCCAGCAGGAATGGGGGCACTGAAGCTTTCTTT. It codes for CASRNGGTEAFF.

The J gene is TRBJ2-3, the V gene TRBV4-2, with D unresolved. The germline V gene has CDR1 LGHNA and CDR2 YNFKEQ. Trimming took 3 bases from V and 0 from J, leaving 13 bases between them. The CDR3 is 16 residues long. CDR3 in DNA: TGTGCCAGCAGCCAGAACCCGTCGATTAGCACAGATACGCAGTATTTT. The encoded protein is CASSQNPSISTDTQYF.

This clonotype was observed a handful of times. The CDR3 region has the DNA TGCAGTGCAATAGCGGGGGCTTCCTACGAGCAGTACTTC. Amino acids: CSAIAGASYEQYF. The chain has TRBV20-1 and TRBJ2-7, with TRBD2 identical over 9 bases. Germline V CDR1 and CDR2: DFQATT, SNEGSKA (reference sequence). The V gene end was trimmed by 6 bases and the J gene end by 1 base; junction bases not matched to a gene: 4. This CDR3 region has 13 residues.

The rearrangement joins TRBV6-1 to TRBJ2-6; D unclear. Trimming shortened V by 6 bases and J by 4 bases, and 13 bases separated the two germline ends. The germline gives CDR1 MNHNS, CDR2 SASEGT. The CDR3 is 15 amino acids. For the CDR3, the DNA is TGTGCCAGCAGCGGCGGAATCTCGGGGGCCAACGTCCTGACTTTC. Amino acid sequence: CASSGGISGANVLTF.

The chain uses TRBV12-3 or TRBV12-4 and TRBJ2-5, with D perhaps matching TRBD2 (5 bases). Trimming stripped 5 bases from V and 3 bases from J, with 10 bases between. There are 13 residues in the CDR3. The CDR3: CASSVVGEETQYF. The CDR3, as DNA: TGTGCCAGCAGTGTAGTCGGGGAAGAGACCCAGTACTTC.

The V call is TRBV3-1, the J call TRBJ2-1; 9 positions agree with TRBD2. V shed 5 bases, J shed 5 bases, and the junction held 7 bases outside the gene matches. The CDR3 has 15 amino acids. The germline V gene has CDR1 LGHDT and CDR2 YNNKEL (reference sequence). The CDR3 reads CASSFSGGPHNEQFF. Written as DNA, the CDR3 is TGTGCCAGCAGCTTTAGCGGGGGCCCCCACAATGAGCAGTTCTTC.

Only a few counts were recorded for this clonotype. The rearrangement links TRBV13 to TRBJ2-5; 8 bases align to TRBD2. The V gene's germline CDR1 is PRHDT and CDR2 FYEKMQ (reference sequence). Trimming took 8 bases from V and 3 from J; bases not matched to a gene: 8. This CDR3 comprises 14 residues. The CDR3 bases are TGTGCCAGCTCAAAGAGCGGGGGTAAAGAGACCCAGTACTTC. It specifies CASSKSGGKETQYF. Using reference TRBV13 and TRBJ2-5 for the parts outside the CDR3, the full variable domain is AAGVIQSPRHLIKEKRETATLKCYPIPRHDTVYWYQQGPGQDPQFLISFYEKMQSDKGSIPDRFSAQQFSDYHSELNMSSLELGDSALYFCASSKSGGKETQYFGPGTRLLVL.

The V call is TRBV27, the J call TRBJ1-2, with 8 nucleotides matching TRBD1. The CDR3 loop spans 16 amino acids. V lost 1 base, J lost 4 bases, and 8 bases stayed unmatched. Germline V gene data show CDR1 as MNHEY and CDR2 as SMNVEV (reference sequence). The CDR3 here is CASSLYGTGGPYGYTF. The CDR3 DNA reads TGTGCCAGCAGTTTATATGGAACAGGGGGACCCTATGGCTACACCTTC.

The J gene is TRBJ1-5, the V gene TRBV10-3; TRBD1 agrees at 7 bases. Germline trimming cut 4 bases from V and 3 bases from J; bases unmatched to any gene: 6. Germline V gene sequence: CDR1 ENHRY, CDR2 SYGVKD. CDR3 length: 15 residues. CDR3 sequence reads: CAISGLQGNNQPQHF. CDR3 sequence (DNA): TGTGCCATCAGTGGGCTACAGGGGAACAATCAGCCCCAGCATTTT.

The gene calls are TRBV6-1 and TRBJ2-4; tentative D call: TRBD1 (5 bases). The J call is doubtful: the DNA matches TRBJ2-5 better. Germline V CDR1 and CDR2: MNHNS, SASEGT. The CDR3 runs 13 residues. CDR3 coding DNA: TGTGCCAGCAGACAGGTACCCCAAGAGACCCAGTACTTC. Translated, it gives CASRQVPQETQYF.